The 17 T cell receptor beta chains below were found in one sample sequenced in a study of tumor-infiltrating lymphocytes in primary liver carcinoma. Total RNA (roughly 540 ng) served as template for TCR beta cDNA synthesis primed by a constant-region primer. It was through three nested multiplex PCR rounds of slightly modified ARM-PCR that TCR beta libraries arose. The first two PCR rounds used TRBV1-TRBV30 primers with a Cbeta primer, roughly 10 cycles each. Using its own MiXCR run on the multiplex PCR reads, TCRdb lists one record per CDR3 protein. Of about 300,000 distinct CDR3 sequences in the sample, over 55% were seen once. Researchers drew blood RNA from unsorted whole blood and extracted germline DNA as well. Sequenced sample: peripheral blood. All receptors derive from a man aged 40-49 years with primary liver carcinoma and hepatitis B virus infection.

This clonotype was counted many times. V and J are TRBV29-1 and TRBJ2-7; 9 bases fit TRBD1. There are 13 residues in the CDR3. The ends lost 6 bases at V and 6 bases at J; junction bases unmatched: 9. Germline-derived CDR1 and CDR2 are SQVTM and ANQGSEA. CDR3 sequence reads: CSVKGTGIAEQYF. In nucleotides, the CDR3 is TGCAGCGTGAAAGGGACAGGGATTGCCGAGCAGTACTTC.

In the case of this clonotype: With a much larger clone just one base away, this may be a read error. J is TRBJ2-7 and V is TRBV4-2; 8 bases are shared with TRBD2. Germline CDR1 and CDR2: LGHNA and YNFKEQ. The CDR3 runs to 21 residues. With 4 bases clipped from V and 2 bases from J, the junction kept 25 bases outside the gene matches. In DNA, the CDR3 is TGTGCCAGCAGCCGAAAAGGGGTTGGTGGCGAGCGGGAGTTCGGGACCTACGAGCAGTACTTC. Protein sequence: CASSRKGVGGEREFGTYEQYF.

The V call is TRBV18, the J call TRBJ1-6; D gene unclear. CDR3 length: 16 amino acids. Germline CDR1 reads KGHSH; CDR2 reads LQKENI. V lost 3 bases, J lost 6 bases, and 15 bases lay in between. CDR3 sequence: CASSPPSRGSNSPLHF. The CDR3 region has the DNA TGTGCCAGCTCACCCCCCAGCCGGGGAAGTAATTCACCCCTCCACTTT.

Of note for this clonotype: A much larger clone differs from this one at a single base, so this may be a read error. The chain uses TRBV4-1 and TRBJ2-3; TRBD1 matches 8 bases. Germline CDR1 MGHRA, CDR2 YSYEKL. The length of the CDR3 is 15 residues. DNA for the CDR3: TGCGCCAGCGGCCAATCGGACAGGGCGACAGATACGCAGTATTTT. Translating it yields CASGQSDRATDTQYF.

Points on this clonotype: The conserved phenylalanine or tryptophan is not found at the CDR3 terminus, so this likely reflects a read error. This chain joins TRBV29-1 and TRBJ2-1, with D possibly matching TRBD2 (5 bases). The CDR3 has 14 residues. V was clipped by 0 bases and J by 8 bases, with 14 bases between them. Germline V lookup: CDR1 SQVTM, CDR2 ANQGSEA. The CDR3 nucleotides are TGCAGCGTTGAAGATCAGGAGGTAAAATATGAGCAGTTCCTC. This codes for CSVEDQEVKYEQFL.

Details on this clonotype: A much larger clone differs by one base, so this may be a read error. This chain uses TRBV6-2 or TRBV6-3 with TRBJ1-1, with a weak D call TRBD1 (5 bases). Deletions cut 4 bases from V and 7 bases from J, with 7 bases between. Per germline, CDR1 MNHEY and CDR2 SVGEGT. The CDR3 totals 11 residues. CDR3 loop: CASSWGCEAFF. As DNA, the CDR3 is TGTGCCAGCAGTTGGGGCTGTGAAGCTTTCTTT.

V gene TRBV14 combines with J gene TRBJ2-1, with TRBD2 matching 8 bases. The CDR3 is 16 amino acids. V shed 6 bases, J shed 8 bases, and the junction held 15 bases outside the gene matches. Germline values: CDR1 SGHDN, CDR2 FVKESK. The DNA of the CDR3 is TGTGCCAGCAGTCTATCCGGGACTAGTTTGGTTTATGAGCAGTTCTTC. It translates to CASSLSGTSLVYEQFF.

This clonotype appeared a few times. This sequence joins TRBV28 and TRBJ2-3; D may be TRBD1 (6 bases). The V end lost 10 bases, the J end lost 4 bases, and 18 bases lay between the germline ends. This CDR3 region has 14 residues. Germline CDR1 and CDR2: MDHEN and SYDVKM. The CDR3 protein is CAIVRGEGADTQYF. CDR3 nucleotides: TGTGCCATCGTCCGGGGAGAGGGGGCAGATACGCAGTATTTT.

The J gene is TRBJ2-7, the V gene TRBV28; D may be TRBD2 (6 bases). Germline CDR1 reads MDHEN; CDR2 reads SYDVKM. This CDR3 has 12 amino acids. Between the trimmed V and J ends, which lost 7 bases and 5 bases, there was a span of 12 bases. CDR3 sequence: CASIRGRNEQYF. In DNA, the CDR3 is TGTGCCAGCATCCGGGGGAGGAACGAGCAGTACTTC.

This clonotype turned up a few times. A single base separates this from a much larger clone, so it may be a read error. The chain employs TRBV4-2 and TRBJ2-5, with 8 bases aligning to TRBD2. The CDR3 runs 17 residues. Germline loops: CDR1 LGHNA, CDR2 YNFKEQ. With V trimmed by 1 base and J by 3 bases, 10 bases remained unmatched. CDR3 residues: CASSQGEVAGWKETQYF. The CDR3 DNA is TGTGCCAGCAGCCAAGGGGAAGTAGCGGGATGGAAAGAGACCCAGTACTTC.

On this clonotype: One junction end does not reproduce the germline sequence, and a read error may be involved. The rearrangement uses TRBV6-2 or TRBV6-3 and TRBJ2-3; D is possibly TRBD2 (6 bases). The V gene's germline CDR1 is MNHEY and CDR2 SVGEGT. CDR3 size: 12 residues. As DNA, the CDR3 is TGTTCCAGCAGCAACCGGGACTTGGCACAGTATTTT. Its translation: CSSSNRDLAQYF.

Ten or more counts support this clonotype. The J gene is TRBJ2-7, the V gene TRBV12-3 or TRBV12-4, with 7 bases fitting TRBD1. The CDR3 sequence is 12 residues long. V was pared by 8 bases and J by 0 bases, with 1 base of the junction left unmatched. CDR3 region: CASGTDSYEQYF. DNA of the CDR3: TGTGCCAGCGGGACAGACTCCTACGAGCAGTACTTC.

As regards this clonotype: A much bigger clone sits one base away, suggesting this may be a read error. The chain has TRBV6-2 or TRBV6-3 and TRBJ1-1, with D possibly TRBD1 on 5 matching bases. Trimming shortened V by 7 bases and J by 6 bases, and 15 bases separated the two germline ends. CDR3 length: 13 amino acids. The V gene's germline CDR1 is MNHEY and CDR2 SVGEGT. The CDR3 DNA sequence: TGTGCCAGCACCGCCGTTTGGGGCGCTGAAGCTTTCTTT. It translates to CASTAVWGAEAFF.

This clonotype was detected ten times or more. The J gene is TRBJ2-2, the V gene TRBV10-1; 10 bases match TRBD1. The trim removed 4 bases at V and 7 bases at J, leaving 3 bases unmatched. CDR1 WNHNN and CDR2 SYGVQD come from the germline V gene (reference sequence). The CDR3 is 14 residues long. The CDR3: CASSGQGANGELFF. Here the CDR3 DNA reads TGCGCCAGCAGTGGACAGGGGGCGAACGGGGAGCTGTTTTTT.

This clonotype has ten or more counts. V and J are TRBV7-8 and TRBJ1-1; D is unresolved. Germline CDR1 reads SGHVS; CDR2 reads FQNEAQ. V was shortened by 5 bases and J by 5 bases, with 12 bases between the two germline ends. The CDR3 runs 13 residues. CDR3 sequence: CASSRVEGTEAFF. The CDR3 DNA reads as TGTGCCAGCAGCCGGGTGGAAGGAACTGAAGCTTTCTTT. The whole variable domain, filled in from reference TRBV7-8 and TRBJ1-1, reads GAGVSQSPRYKVAKRGQDVALRCDPISGHVSLFWYQQALGQGPEFLTYFQNEAQLDKSGLPSDRFFAERPEGSVSTLKIQRTQQEDSAVYLCASSRVEGTEAFFGQGTRLTVV.

As concerns this clonotype: The conserved closing phenylalanine or tryptophan is absent in this CDR3, likely reflecting a read error. The chain uses TRBV6-6 and TRBJ2-2; the match to TRBD1 covers 7 bases. Germline V gene sequence: CDR1 MNHNY, CDR2 SVGAGI (reference sequence). CDR3 length equals 15 residues. The CDR3 region is CASRQTGLGSGKLFS. CDR3 nucleotide sequence: TGTGCCAGCAGACAGACAGGGTTAGGTTCCGGGAAGCTGTTTTCT.

This clonotype came up once. The chain combines TRBV6-1 with TRBJ2-7, with a weak D call TRBD2 (6 bases). The CDR3 loop spans 15 amino acids. Germline lookup yields CDR1 MNHNS and CDR2 SASEGT. The CDR3 coding sequence is TGTACCATCACCGAAGGAGGGTATGGAACCTACGAGCAGTACTTC. Its translation is CTITEGGYGTYEQYF.